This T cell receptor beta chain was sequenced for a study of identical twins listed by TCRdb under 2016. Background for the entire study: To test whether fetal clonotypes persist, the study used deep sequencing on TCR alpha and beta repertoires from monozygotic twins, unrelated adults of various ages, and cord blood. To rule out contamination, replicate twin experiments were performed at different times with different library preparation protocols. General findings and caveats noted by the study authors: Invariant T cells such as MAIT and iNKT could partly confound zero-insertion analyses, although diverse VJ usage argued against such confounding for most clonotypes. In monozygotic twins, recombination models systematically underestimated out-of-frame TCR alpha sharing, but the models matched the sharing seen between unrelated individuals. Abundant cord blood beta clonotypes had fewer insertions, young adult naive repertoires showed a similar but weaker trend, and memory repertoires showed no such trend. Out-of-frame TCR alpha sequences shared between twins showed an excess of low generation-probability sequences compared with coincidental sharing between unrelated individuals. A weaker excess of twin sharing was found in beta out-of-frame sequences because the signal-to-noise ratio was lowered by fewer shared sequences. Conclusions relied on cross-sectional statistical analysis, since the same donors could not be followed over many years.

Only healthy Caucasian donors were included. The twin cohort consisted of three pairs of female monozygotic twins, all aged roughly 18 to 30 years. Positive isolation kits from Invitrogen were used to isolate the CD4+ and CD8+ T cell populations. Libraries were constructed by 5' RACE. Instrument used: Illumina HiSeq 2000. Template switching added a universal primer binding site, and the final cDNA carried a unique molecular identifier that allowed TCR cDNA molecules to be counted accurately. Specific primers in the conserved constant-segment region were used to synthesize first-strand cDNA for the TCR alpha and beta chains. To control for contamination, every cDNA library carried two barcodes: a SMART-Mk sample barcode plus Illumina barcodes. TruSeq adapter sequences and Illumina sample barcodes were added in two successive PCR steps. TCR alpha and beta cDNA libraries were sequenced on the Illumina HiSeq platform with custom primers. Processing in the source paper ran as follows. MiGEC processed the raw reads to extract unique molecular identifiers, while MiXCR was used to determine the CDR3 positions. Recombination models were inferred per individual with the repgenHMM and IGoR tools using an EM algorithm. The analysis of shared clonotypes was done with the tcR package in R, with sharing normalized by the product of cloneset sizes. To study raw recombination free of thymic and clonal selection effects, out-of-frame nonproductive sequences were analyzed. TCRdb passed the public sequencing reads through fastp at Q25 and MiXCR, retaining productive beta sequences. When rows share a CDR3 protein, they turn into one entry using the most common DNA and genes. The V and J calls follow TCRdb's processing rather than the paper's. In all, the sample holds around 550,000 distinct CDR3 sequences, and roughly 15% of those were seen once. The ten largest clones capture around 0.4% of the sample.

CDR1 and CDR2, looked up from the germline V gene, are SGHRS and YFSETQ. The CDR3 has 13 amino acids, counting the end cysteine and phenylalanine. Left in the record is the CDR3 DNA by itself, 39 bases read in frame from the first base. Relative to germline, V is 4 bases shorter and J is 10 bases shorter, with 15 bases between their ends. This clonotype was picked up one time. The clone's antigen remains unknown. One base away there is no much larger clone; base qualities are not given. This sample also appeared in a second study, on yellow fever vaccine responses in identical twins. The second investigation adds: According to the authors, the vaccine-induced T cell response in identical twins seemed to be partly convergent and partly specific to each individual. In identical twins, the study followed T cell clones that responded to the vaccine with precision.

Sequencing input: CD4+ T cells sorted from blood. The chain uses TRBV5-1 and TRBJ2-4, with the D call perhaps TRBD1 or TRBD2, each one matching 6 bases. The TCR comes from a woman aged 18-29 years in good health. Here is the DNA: TGCGCCAGCAGCGTAGATCAGGGGAGGATTCAGTACTTC. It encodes CASSVDQGRIQYF. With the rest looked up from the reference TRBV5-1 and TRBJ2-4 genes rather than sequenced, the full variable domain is KAGVTQTPRYLIKTRGQQVTLSCSPISGHRSVSWYQQTPGQGLQFLFEYFSETQRNKGNFPGRFSGRQFSNSRSEMNVSTLELGDSALYLCASSVDQGRIQYFGAGTRLSVL.